Each of the 32 T cell receptor beta chains below was sequenced from the same sample in a study of cytomegalovirus exposure and HLA in healthy donors. Profiled with immunoSEQ multiplex PCR; TCRdb holds only in-frame clones, not every one. The sample has around 69,000 clones; roughly 95% are singletons. The specimen sequenced was PBMCs. The receptors originated from a woman between 18 and 30 years old in good health and CMV-seropositive.

V and J are TRBV9 and TRBJ2-7; 9 bases line up with TRBD1. Germline V gene sequence: CDR1 SGDLS, CDR2 YYNGEE. The V gene end was trimmed by 1 base and the J gene end by 6 bases; junction bases not matched to a gene: 5. This CDR3 is 14 amino acids long. CDR3: CASSVTGGLVEQYF. The CDR3, as DNA: TGTGCCAGCAGCGTAACAGGGGGCTTGGTCGAGCAGTACTTC.

V usage is TRBV7-8 and J usage is TRBJ2-1; 9 nucleotides agree with TRBD2. V was clipped by 9 bases and J by 4 bases; unmatched bases: 10. CDR1 is SGHVS, CDR2 FQNEAQ, per germline. The CDR3 sequence is 15 residues long. DNA for the CDR3: TGTGCCAGTCTCCTAATAAGCGGGAGGTACAATGAGCAGTTCTTC. Its translation: CASLLISGRYNEQFF.

This clone was recorded only once. This rearrangement joins TRBV28 to TRBJ1-4, with TRBD1 matching 9 bases. Trimming removed 10 bases from V and 5 bases from J; junction bases left unmatched: 5. Germline CDR1 is MDHEN and CDR2 is SYDVKM. The CDR3 contains 13 residues. The CDR3 nucleotides are TGTGCCACCCTTGGACAGGGGAATGAAAAACTGTTTTTT. It encodes CATLGQGNEKLFF.

The chain couples TRBV6-6 to TRBJ2-7; perhaps TRBD1 as D (5 bases). V was clipped by 2 bases and J by 2 bases, with 13 bases between them. CDR3 length: 15 amino acids. CDR1 and CDR2 from the germline V gene are MNHNY and SVGAGI (reference sequence). The CDR3 here is CASSYSDSSTYEQYF. DNA of the CDR3: TGTGCCAGCAGTTACAGCGACAGCTCAACCTACGAGCAGTACTTC.

The chain couples TRBV15 to TRBJ2-1; a possible D gene is TRBD2 (5 bases). CDR1 and CDR2 (germline): LNHNV, YYDKDF (reference sequence). This CDR3 comprises 18 residues. The V gene lost 2 bases and the J gene lost 6 bases, with 23 bases spanning the gap. The CDR3, as DNA: TGTGCCACCAGCAGATCCCTGGAGCTAGTCGGGGTAGGCAATGAGCAGTTCTTC. Translating it yields CATSRSLELVGVGNEQFF.

This chain links TRBV7-3 with TRBJ2-1; the match to TRBD2 covers 10 bases. CDR3 length equals 18 residues. J was trimmed by 2 bases and V by 1 base; bases with no gene match: 8. Germline CDR1 and CDR2: SGHTA and FQGTGA. The CDR3 protein is CASSLSSGRAGPYNEQFF. The DNA of the CDR3 is TGTGCCAGCAGCTTAAGCAGCGGGAGGGCCGGGCCCTACAATGAGCAGTTCTTC.

This chain uses TRBV4-1 with TRBJ2-1; a weak D match, TRBD1 (5 bases). The germline gives CDR1 MGHRA, CDR2 YSYEKL. Trimming stripped 1 base from V and 6 bases from J, with 13 bases between. The CDR3 is made up of 15 amino acids. In DNA, the CDR3 is TGCGCCAGCAGCCAAGGCATTGCAAGGGGCAATGAGCAGTTCTTC. As protein: CASSQGIARGNEQFF.

This clone was recorded only once. The chain combines TRBV7-9 with TRBJ1-1; the match to TRBD1 covers 8 bases. V shed 5 bases and J 5 bases; nucleotides not matched to a gene: 16. Looked up from germline, CDR1 is SEHNR and CDR2 is FQNEAQ (reference sequence). The CDR3 runs 17 residues. The CDR3 here is CASSPLLAPTGETEAFF. In nucleotides, the CDR3 is TGTGCCAGCAGCCCCCTGTTAGCTCCGACAGGGGAAACTGAAGCTTTCTTT.

This CDR3 reads CASSLLAGRSEQYF. The CDR3 DNA sequence: TGTGCCAGCAGTCTACTAGCGGGACGGAGCGAGCAGTACTTC. The chain carries TRBV27 and TRBJ2-7; 10 bases are a match to TRBD2. The CDR3 covers 14 residues. The J segment lost 6 bases and the V segment lost 5 bases, leaving 7 bases of the junction unmatched. The germline V gene has CDR1 MNHEY and CDR2 SMNVEV (reference sequence).

V gene TRBV28 combines with J gene TRBJ2-3, with TRBD1 as a possible D gene (5 bases). V was shortened by 6 bases and J by 6 bases, with 13 bases between the two germline ends. In germline, CDR1 is MDHEN, CDR2 SYDVKM. The length of the CDR3 is 13 residues. CDR3 loop: CASSQRGWDTQYF. DNA of the CDR3: TGTGCCAGCAGCCAAAGGGGTTGGGATACGCAGTATTTT.

The rearrangement uses TRBV4-2 and TRBJ2-1; a weak D match, TRBD2 (5 bases). This CDR3 comprises 14 residues. V was shortened by 0 bases and J by 9 bases, with 12 bases between the two germline ends. From germline, CDR1 is LGHNA and CDR2 YNFKEQ. DNA of the CDR3: TGTGCCAGCAGCCAAGAATCCGCTGAGGGTGAGCAGTTCTTC. This codes for CASSQESAEGEQFF.

The CDR3 reads CASSLGTGAYEQYF. As DNA, the CDR3 is TGTGCCAGCAGCTTGGGGACAGGGGCCTACGAGCAGTACTTC. The V call is TRBV5-4, the J call TRBJ2-7; 9 bases map to TRBD1. This CDR3 has 14 amino acids. Germline V gene data show CDR1 as SGHNT and CDR2 as YYREEE (reference sequence). With 0 bases clipped from V and 2 bases from J, the junction kept 0 bases outside the gene matches.

This clone occurred a few times. This CDR3 is CASRATGTPSYEQYF. The CDR3 region has the DNA TGCGCCAGCAGAGCTACCGGGACACCCTCCTACGAGCAGTACTTC. The chain uses TRBV5-1 and TRBJ2-7, with D possibly matching TRBD1 (6 bases). The CDR3 has 15 residues. Germline V CDR1 and CDR2: SGHRS, YFSETQ. The germline V and J ends were trimmed by 5 bases and 0 bases, with 15 bases remaining between them.

The chain is built from TRBV6-5 and TRBJ2-2; the D is unclear. CDR1 is MNHEY and CDR2 is SVGAGI in the germline V gene. CDR3 length: 13 residues. The V end was cut by 6 bases, the J end by 5 bases, with 10 bases between. CDR3 protein: CASSLVGTGELFF. As DNA, the CDR3 is TGTGCCAGCAGCTTAGTTGGTACCGGGGAGCTGTTTTTT.

This chain uses TRBV11-2 with TRBJ2-7, with D possibly being TRBD1 (6 bases). Deletions cut 3 bases from V and 3 bases from J, with 15 bases between. This CDR3 contains 15 residues. In germline, CDR1 is SGHAT, CDR2 FQNNGV. The chain's CDR3 is CASSFPGQTDYEQYF. The CDR3 DNA follows: TGTGCCAGCAGCTTTCCCGGACAGACGGACTACGAGCAGTACTTC.

J is TRBJ1-4 and V is TRBV28; D ambiguous. Germline loops: CDR1 MDHEN, CDR2 SYDVKM. There are 13 residues in the CDR3. V shed 6 bases and J shed 5 bases, with 10 bases lying between them. CDR3: CASRGRENEKLFF. The CDR3 coding sequence is TGTGCCAGCAGAGGGAGGGAGAATGAAAAACTGTTTTTT.

The chain joins TRBV6-4 to TRBJ2-7; D possibly corresponds to TRBD1 (6 bases). From germline, CDR1 is MRHNA and CDR2 SNTAGT. V lost 5 bases and J 5 bases, leaving 13 bases between the germline ends. The CDR3 is made up of 13 amino acids. CDR3 amino acids: CASSLEGGDEQYF. DNA for the CDR3: TGTGCCAGCAGTTTGGAAGGGGGAGACGAGCAGTACTTC.

The rearrangement links TRBV4-3 to TRBJ2-3; the match to TRBD1 covers 10 bases. This CDR3 region has 18 residues. CDR1 and CDR2 from the germline V gene are LGHNA and YSLEER. V gave up 0 bases and J gave up 4 bases; unmatched junction bases: 10. The CDR3 DNA reads as TGCGCCAGCAGCCAAGATTCCACGACAGGGGGCTTCGCAGATACGCAGTATTTT. Its translation: CASSQDSTTGGFADTQYF.

The chain combines TRBV5-1 with TRBJ2-1, with 10 bases that match TRBD2. This CDR3 spans 13 amino acids. V shed 0 bases, J shed 13 bases, and the junction held 4 bases outside the gene matches. Germline loops: CDR1 SGHRS, CDR2 YFSETQ. The DNA of the CDR3 is TGCGCCAGCAGCTTGGAGCTAGCGGGAGTTCAGTTCTTC. Amino acids: CASSLELAGVQFF.

The chain carries TRBV5-6 and TRBJ1-5, with TRBD1 as a possible D gene (6 bases). This CDR3 contains 17 residues. Trimming left V 2 bases short and J 0 bases short, with 15 bases between. Germline values: CDR1 SGHDT, CDR2 YYEEEE. The CDR3 nucleotides read TGTGCCAGCAGCTTTTGGACAGCCGCTTATAGCAATCAGCCCCAGCATTTT. It encodes CASSFWTAAYSNQPQHF.

The rearrangement uses TRBV5-4 and TRBJ2-5; 7 bases line up with TRBD2. In germline, CDR1 is SGHNT, CDR2 YYREEE (reference sequence). This CDR3 contains 15 residues. V was clipped by 3 bases and J by 4 bases; unmatched bases: 9. CDR3 DNA: TGTGCCAGCAGCTCCACGACCAGGACTAGAGAGACCCAGTACTTC. Translation: CASSSTTRTRETQYF.

The CDR3: CASSTGLNTEAFF. CDR3 DNA sequence: TGTGCCAGTAGTACGGGTTTGAACACTGAAGCTTTCTTT. The chain joins TRBV19 to TRBJ1-1; D call uncertain. The CDR3 loop spans 13 amino acids. Germline V gene sequence: CDR1 LNHDA, CDR2 SQIVND (reference sequence). V shed 4 bases and J shed 0 bases, with 6 bases lying between them. Together with reference TRBV19 and TRBJ1-1, the CDR3 gives the full variable domain: DGGITQSPKYLFRKEGQNVTLSCEQNLNHDAMYWYRQDPGQGLRLIYYSQIVNDFQKGDIAEGYSVSREKKESFPLTVTSAQKNPTAFYLCASSTGLNTEAFFGQGTRLTVV.

J is TRBJ2-4 and V is TRBV6-6; 7 positions match TRBD1. The ends lost 6 bases at V and 2 bases at J; junction bases unmatched: 10. The CDR3 spans 16 residues. Germline CDR1 reads MNHNY; CDR2 reads SVGAGI (reference sequence). DNA of the CDR3: TGTGCCAGCAGCCGGGCTCGACAGGGTCCCAAAAACATTCAGTACTTC. Encoded protein: CASSRARQGPKNIQYF.

The CDR3 DNA sequence: TGTGCCTGGAGTGTCCGGGACTTCTACAATGAGCAGTTCTTC. Its translation is CAWSVRDFYNEQFF. The chain joins TRBV30 to TRBJ2-1; TRBD2 is a possible D gene (6 bases). The CDR3 has 14 amino acids. Trimming cost V 0 bases and J 3 bases, with 9 bases left between them. Germline lookup yields CDR1 GTSNPN and CDR2 SVGIG (reference sequence).

The CDR3 DNA follows: TGTGCCAGCAGCTTAGACACCGGCAATCAGCCCCAGCATTTT. Amino acids: CASSLDTGNQPQHF. The J gene is TRBJ1-5, the V gene TRBV7-9; no reliable D call. V was clipped by 1 base and J by 2 bases, with 6 bases between them. From germline, CDR1 is SEHNR and CDR2 FQNEAQ (reference sequence). This CDR3 contains 14 residues.

The chain recombines TRBV4-2 with TRBJ2-7; D not resolved. Germline V lookup: CDR1 LGHNA, CDR2 YNFKEQ. V was clipped by 0 bases and J by 5 bases, with 11 bases between them. The CDR3 sequence is 14 residues long. This chain's CDR3 is CASSQELVRDEQYF. The DNA of the CDR3 is TGTGCCAGCAGCCAAGAGCTAGTTAGAGACGAGCAGTACTTC.

V is TRBV11-2 and J is TRBJ2-7, with a tentative D call TRBD1 (6 bases). Between the trimmed V and J ends, which lost 7 bases and 4 bases, there was a span of 11 bases. This CDR3 is 12 amino acids long. Per the germline V gene, CDR1 is SGHAT and CDR2 is FQNNGV. The DNA of the CDR3 is TGTGCCAGCACTGGGGGCGGGTACGAGCAGTACTTC. This sequence encodes CASTGGGYEQYF.

The rearrangement links TRBV30 to TRBJ1-1; TRBD1 matches 8 bases. With 4 bases clipped from V and 2 bases from J, the junction kept 15 bases outside the gene matches. Germline CDR1 and CDR2: GTSNPN and SVGIG (reference sequence). This CDR3 spans 17 amino acids. The CDR3 reads CAWKRRTSTGGNTEAFF. Written as DNA, the CDR3 is TGTGCCTGGAAGCGGCGGACGTCTACAGGGGGAAACACTGAAGCTTTCTTT.

The rearrangement links TRBV19 to TRBJ2-4, with 8 nucleotides matching TRBD2. The length of the CDR3 is 15 residues. J was trimmed by 4 bases and V by 3 bases; bases with no gene match: 5. Germline CDR1 is LNHDA and CDR2 is SQIVND (reference sequence). The CDR3 is CASSIAGGSKNIQYF. In DNA, the CDR3 is TGTGCCAGTAGTATTGCGGGAGGTTCGAAAAACATTCAGTACTTC. Complete variable domain (other parts from reference TRBV19 and TRBJ2-4): DGGITQSPKYLFRKEGQNVTLSCEQNLNHDAMYWYRQDPGQGLRLIYYSQIVNDFQKGDIAEGYSVSREKKESFPLTVTSAQKNPTAFYLCASSIAGGSKNIQYFGAGTRLSVL.

This clone was picked up one time. J is TRBJ2-2 and V is TRBV6-1; a weak D match, TRBD1 (5 bases). This CDR3 has 14 residues. Trimming took off 5 bases at V and 1 base at J, with 8 bases between the two ends. Germline assignment: CDR1 MNHNS and CDR2 SASEGT. CDR3 sequence reads: CASSRQGNTGELFF. As DNA, the CDR3 is TGTGCCAGCAGTCGGCAGGGGAACACCGGGGAGCTGTTTTTT.

The chain has TRBV9 and TRBJ2-1; D is ambiguous. Germline V gene data show CDR1 as SGDLS and CDR2 as YYNGEE. Trimming shortened V by 7 bases and J by 2 bases, and 7 bases separated the two germline ends. The CDR3 consists of 12 residues. The CDR3 DNA follows: TGTGCCAGCGACTCCCCCTACAATGAGCAGTTCTTC. Its translation: CASDSPYNEQFF.

V gene TRBV10-1 combines with J gene TRBJ2-7; no clear D. The germline gives CDR1 WNHNN, CDR2 SYGVQD (reference sequence). V was pared by 8 bases and J by 4 bases, with 9 bases between. The CDR3 runs 11 residues. CDR3 coding DNA: TGCGCCAGCGGTAGATTTTACGAGCAGTACTTC. This translates into CASGRFYEQYF.